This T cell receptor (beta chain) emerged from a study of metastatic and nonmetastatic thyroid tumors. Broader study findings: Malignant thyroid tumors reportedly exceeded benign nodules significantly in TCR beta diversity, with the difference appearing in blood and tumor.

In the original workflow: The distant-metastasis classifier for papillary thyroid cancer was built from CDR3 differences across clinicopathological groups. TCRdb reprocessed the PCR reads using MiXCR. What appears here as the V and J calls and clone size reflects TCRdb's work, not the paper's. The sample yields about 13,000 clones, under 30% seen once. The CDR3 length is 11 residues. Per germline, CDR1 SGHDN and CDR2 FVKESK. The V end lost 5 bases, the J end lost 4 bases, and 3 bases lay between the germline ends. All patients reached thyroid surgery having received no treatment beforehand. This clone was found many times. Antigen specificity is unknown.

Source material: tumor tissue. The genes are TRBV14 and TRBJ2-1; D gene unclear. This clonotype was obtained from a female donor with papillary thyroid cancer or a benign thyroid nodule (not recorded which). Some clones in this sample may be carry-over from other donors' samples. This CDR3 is CASSSYNEQFF. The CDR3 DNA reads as TGTGCCAGCAGCTCTTACAATGAGCAGTTCTTC.